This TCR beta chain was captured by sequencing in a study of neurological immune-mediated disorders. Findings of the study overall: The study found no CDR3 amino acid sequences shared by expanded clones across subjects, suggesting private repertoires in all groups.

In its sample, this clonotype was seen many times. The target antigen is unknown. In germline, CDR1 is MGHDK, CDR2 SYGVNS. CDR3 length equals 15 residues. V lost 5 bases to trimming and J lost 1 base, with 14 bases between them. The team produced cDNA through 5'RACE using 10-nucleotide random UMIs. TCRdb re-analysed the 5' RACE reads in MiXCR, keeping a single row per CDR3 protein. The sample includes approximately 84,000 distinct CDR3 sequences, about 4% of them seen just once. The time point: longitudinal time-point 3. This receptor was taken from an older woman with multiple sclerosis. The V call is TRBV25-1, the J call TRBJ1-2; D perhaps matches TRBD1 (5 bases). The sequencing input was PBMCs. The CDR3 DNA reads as TGTGCCAGCAGTCCACCGGGACGGAGTAACTATGGCTACACCTTC. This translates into CASSPPGRSNYGYTF.